This is a list of T cell receptor beta chains from one sample in a study of regulatory T cells. TCRdb keeps only in-frame clones here, not all; method: immunoSEQ multiplex PCR. The top ten hold approximately 30% of the sample, which has around 15,000 clones, around 90% seen once. The sequenced material came from CD8+ T cells sorted from blood. These receptors all come from a person under 35 with CD3G deficiency. Both conserved end residues are part of each CDR3. A D gene is named only where the DNA matches it firmly. The listing skips clone size in some rows; elsewhere it reads once, few, many or a size class.

J	length	D	size	V	CDR3	DNA
TRBJ2-7	15	TRBD2	.	TRBV11-2	CASSFGTSGAYEQYF	TGTGCCAGCAGCTTCGGGACTAGCGGAGCCTACGAGCAGTACTTC
TRBJ2-1	15	TRBD2	.	TRBV5-1	CASSLWLAVNNEQFF	TGCGCCAGCAGCTTGTGGCTAGCGGTTAACAATGAGCAGTTCTTC
TRBJ1-1	12	.	.	TRBV23-1	CALRPPGTEAFF	TGCGCCTTACGCCCCCCAGGAACAGAAGCTTTCTTT
TRBJ2-7	13	.	.	TRBV14	CASSLESSYEQYF	TGTGCCAGCAGCCTGGAGTCCTCCTACGAGCAGTACTTC
TRBJ2-3	20	TRBD2	.	TRBV14	CASSLKRPVGLAGNKDTQYF	TGTGCCAGCAGCCTCAAGAGGCCCGTGGGACTAGCGGGGAATAAGGATACGCAGTATTTT
TRBJ2-3	12	.	.	TRBV7-8	CASSLGGEGQYF	TGTGCCAGCAGCTTGGGGGGAGAGGGGCAGTATTTT
TRBJ2-1	13	.	.	TRBV27	CASSPIPSGEQFF	TGTGCCAGCAGCCCCATACCGTCGGGTGAGCAGTTCTTC
TRBJ1-2	14	.	.	TRBV6-5	CASSYAGHNYGYTF	TGTGCCAGCAGTTACGCGGGACACAACTATGGCTACACCTTC
TRBJ2-3	15	TRBD2	.	TRBV7-8	CASSLLAEPTDTQYF	TGTGCCAGCAGCTTACTAGCGGAGCCCACAGATACGCAGTATTTT
TRBJ1-5	16	.	.	TRBV19	CASSILSVSSREAQHF	TGTGCCAGTAGTATATTGTCAGTCTCATCAAGGGAAGCCCAGCATTTT
TRBJ1-5	15	.	.	TRBV23-1	CASSQSTGSNQPQHF	TGCGCCAGCAGTCAGTCGACGGGGAGCAATCAGCCCCAGCATTTT
TRBJ1-1	14	.	.	TRBV21-1	CASSIPLADTEAFF	TGTGCCAGCAGCATCCCTCTGGCGGACACTGAAGCTTTCTTT
TRBJ2-7	13	TRBD1	once	TRBV7-2	CASSPTGGLEQYF	TGTGCCAGCAGTCCGACAGGGGGTCTCGAGCAGTACTTC
TRBJ2-5	15	TRBD2	.	TRBV7-8	CASSPKTSEGETQYF	TGTGCCAGCAGCCCTAAGACTAGCGAGGGAGAGACCCAGTACTTC
TRBJ2-1	15	TRBD2	.	TRBV28	CASQPGLDSYNEQFF	TGTGCCAGCCAACCGGGACTAGACTCCTACAATGAGCAGTTCTTC